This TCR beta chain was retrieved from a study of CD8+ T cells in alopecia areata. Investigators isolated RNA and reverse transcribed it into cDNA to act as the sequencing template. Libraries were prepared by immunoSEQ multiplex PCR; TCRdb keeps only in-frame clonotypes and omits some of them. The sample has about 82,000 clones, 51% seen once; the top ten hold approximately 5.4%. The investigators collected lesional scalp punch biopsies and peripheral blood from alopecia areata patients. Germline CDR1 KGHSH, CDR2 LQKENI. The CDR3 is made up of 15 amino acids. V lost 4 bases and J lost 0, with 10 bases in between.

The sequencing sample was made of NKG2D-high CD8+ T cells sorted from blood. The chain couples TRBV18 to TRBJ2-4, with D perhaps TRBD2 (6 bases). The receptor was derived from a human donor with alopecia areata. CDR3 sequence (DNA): TGTGCCAGCTCACTGCAGGGACTAGCCAAAAACATTCAGTACTTC. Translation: CASSLQGLAKNIQYF. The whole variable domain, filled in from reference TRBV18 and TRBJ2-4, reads NAGVMQNPRHLVRRRGQEARLRCSPMKGHSHVYWYRQLPEEGLKFMVYLQKENIIDESGMPKERFSAEFPKEGPSILRIQQVVRGDSAAYFCASSLQGLAKNIQYFGAGTRLSVL.